This T cell receptor (beta chain) was sequenced in a study of blood T cell repertoires in COVID-19. Study-wide context: Samples representing acute and convalescent COVID-19 were sourced from the United States, Italy and Spain. PBMCs, B-cell-depleted T cells, or T cells were the source of the cDNA or gDNA that made up the material.

The CDR3 has 13 residues. V dropped 9 bases and J dropped 4 bases, with 14 bases sitting between them. Germline V gene sequence: CDR1 KGHDR, CDR2 SFDVKD. Researchers sorted participants into cohorts using their self-reported clinical history. This clone was seen just once. Original processing methods: Scientists estimated how many nucleated cells there were by amplifying reference gene primers. The protocol was immunoSEQ multiplex PCR, while the TCRdb copy is restricted to in-frame clones and leaves out a portion. The V and J calls and clone size are taken from that table; D and trimming were inferred from the DNA. The sample lists 200,000 to 250,000 clones; nearly 90% were seen once.

The receptor's source is a man in his thirties or forties who had recovered from COVID-19. The chain has TRBV24-1 and TRBJ1-1; D not certain. Sequenced input: PBMCs or T cells enriched from blood (not recorded which). The CDR3 reads CATRGWGFTEAFF. DNA of the CDR3: TGTGCCACCCGGGGTTGGGGATTCACTGAAGCTTTCTTT.